This paragraph reports one T cell receptor (beta chain). Its specificity is not known. Nominally healthy donors provided the samples, though records likely missed some immune exposures. This sample was taken from a study of cytomegalovirus exposure and HLA in healthy donors. Study outcomes and limitations: Cytomegalovirus-associated TCR beta chains were listed, numbering more than 150. On later analysis, the bulk of CMV-associated TCR beta chains appeared to be HLA-restricted.

The germline CDR1 and CDR2 sequences are GTSNPN and SVGIG (reference sequence). V shed 1 base and J 3 bases; nucleotides not matched to a gene: 6. The CDR3 runs 15 residues. The PCR contained 60 Vbeta and 13 Jbeta primers. Clones were read by immunoSEQ multiplex PCR, and TCRdb kept only the in-frame ones, dropping some. In the table there are approximately 170,000 clones, 76% of which are singletons. The chain carries TRBV30 and TRBJ2-1, with TRBD2 matching 7 bases. The sequence was collected from a female donor in good health and CMV-seronegative. The sequenced sample was PBMCs. The CDR3 region is CAWSELSGNYNEQFF. The CDR3 DNA follows: TGTGCCTGGAGTGAGCTGAGCGGGAACTACAATGAGCAGTTCTTC.